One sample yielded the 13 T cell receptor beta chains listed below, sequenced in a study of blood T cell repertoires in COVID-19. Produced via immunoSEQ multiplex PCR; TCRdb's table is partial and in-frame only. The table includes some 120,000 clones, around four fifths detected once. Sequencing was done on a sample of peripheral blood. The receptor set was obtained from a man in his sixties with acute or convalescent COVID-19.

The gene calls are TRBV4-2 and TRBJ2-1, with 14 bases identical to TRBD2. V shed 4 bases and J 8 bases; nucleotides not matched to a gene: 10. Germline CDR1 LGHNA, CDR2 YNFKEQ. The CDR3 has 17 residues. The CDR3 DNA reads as TGTGCCAGCAGCCCGGCTGGACTAGCGGGAGGAGGCGATGAGCAGTTCTTC. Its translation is CASSPAGLAGGGDEQFF.

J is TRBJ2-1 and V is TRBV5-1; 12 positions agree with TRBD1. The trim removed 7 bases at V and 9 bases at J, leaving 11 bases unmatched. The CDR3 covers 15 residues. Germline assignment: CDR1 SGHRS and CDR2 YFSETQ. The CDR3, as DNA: TGCGCCAGCCTAGAGGGGACAGGGGGCTATAGTGAGCAGTTCTTC. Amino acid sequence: CASLEGTGGYSEQFF.

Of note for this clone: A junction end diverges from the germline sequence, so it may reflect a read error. CDR3 nucleotides: TGCGCCAGCAGCCATAGCGACCACAATGAGCAGTTCTTC. It is translated as CASSHSDHNEQFF. The J gene is TRBJ2-1, the V gene TRBV6-5, with D possibly matching TRBD2 (5 bases). Germline lookup yields CDR1 MNHEY and CDR2 SVGAGI. There are 13 residues in the CDR3.

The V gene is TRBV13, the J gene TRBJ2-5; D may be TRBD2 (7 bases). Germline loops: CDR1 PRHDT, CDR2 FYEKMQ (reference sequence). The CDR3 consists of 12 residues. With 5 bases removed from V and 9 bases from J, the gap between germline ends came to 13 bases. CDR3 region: CASSPGAGAQYF. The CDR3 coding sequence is TGTGCCAGCAGCCCGGGGGCGGGGGCCCAGTACTTC.

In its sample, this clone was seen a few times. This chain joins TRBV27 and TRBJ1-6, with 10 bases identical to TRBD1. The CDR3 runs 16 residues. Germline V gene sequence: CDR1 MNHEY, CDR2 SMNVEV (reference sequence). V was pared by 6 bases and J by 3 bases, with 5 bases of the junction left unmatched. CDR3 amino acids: CASRGGDRGYNSPLHF. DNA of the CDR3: TGTGCCAGCAGAGGAGGGGACAGGGGCTATAATTCACCCCTCCACTTT.

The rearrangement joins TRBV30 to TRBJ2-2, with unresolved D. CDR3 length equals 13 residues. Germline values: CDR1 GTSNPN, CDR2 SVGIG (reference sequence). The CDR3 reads CAIRVFETGELFF. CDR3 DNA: TGTGCGATCCGAGTCTTTGAGACCGGGGAGCTGTTTTTT.

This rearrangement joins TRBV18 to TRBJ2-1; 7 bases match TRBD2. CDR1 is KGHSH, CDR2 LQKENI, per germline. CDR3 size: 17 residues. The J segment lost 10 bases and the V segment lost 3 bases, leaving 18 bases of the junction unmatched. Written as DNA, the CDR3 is TGTGCCAGCTCACCCACGACCTTGACTAGCCGGTTGAACGAGCAGTTCTTC. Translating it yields CASSPTTLTSRLNEQFF.

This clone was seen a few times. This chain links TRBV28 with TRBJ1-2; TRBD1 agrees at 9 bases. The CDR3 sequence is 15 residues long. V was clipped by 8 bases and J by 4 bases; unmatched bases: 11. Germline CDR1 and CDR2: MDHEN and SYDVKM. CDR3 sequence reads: CASRPPGQGLYGYTF. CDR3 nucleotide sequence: TGTGCCAGCCGACCTCCGGGACAGGGACTCTATGGCTACACCTTC.

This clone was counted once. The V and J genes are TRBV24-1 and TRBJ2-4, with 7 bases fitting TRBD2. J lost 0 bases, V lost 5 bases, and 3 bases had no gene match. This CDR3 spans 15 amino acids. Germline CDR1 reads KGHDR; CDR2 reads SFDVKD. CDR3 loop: CATSAGGLAKNIQYF. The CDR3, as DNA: TGTGCCACCAGTGCGGGGGGTCTAGCCAAAAACATTCAGTACTTC.

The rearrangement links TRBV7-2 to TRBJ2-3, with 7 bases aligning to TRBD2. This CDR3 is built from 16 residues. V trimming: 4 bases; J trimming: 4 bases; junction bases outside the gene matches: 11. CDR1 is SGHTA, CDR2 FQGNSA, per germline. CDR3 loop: CASSSSWGGRSDTQYF. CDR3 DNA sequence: TGTGCCAGCAGCTCGTCCTGGGGCGGGAGATCAGATACGCAGTATTTT.

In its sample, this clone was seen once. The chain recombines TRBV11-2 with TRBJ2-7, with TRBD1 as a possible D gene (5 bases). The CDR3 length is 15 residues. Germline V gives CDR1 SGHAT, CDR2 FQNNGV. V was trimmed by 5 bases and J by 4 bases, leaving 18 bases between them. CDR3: CASSPVWGRHYEQYF. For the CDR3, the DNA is TGTGCCAGCAGCCCGGTATGGGGCAGGCATTACGAGCAGTACTTC.

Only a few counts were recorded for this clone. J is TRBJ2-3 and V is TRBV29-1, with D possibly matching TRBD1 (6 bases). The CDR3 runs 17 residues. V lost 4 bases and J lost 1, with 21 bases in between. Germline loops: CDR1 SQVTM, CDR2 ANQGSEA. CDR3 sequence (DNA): TGCAGCGTTGGGGGGATCAAGGGGGATCGGGGCACAGATACGCAGTATTTT. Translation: CSVGGIKGDRGTDTQYF.

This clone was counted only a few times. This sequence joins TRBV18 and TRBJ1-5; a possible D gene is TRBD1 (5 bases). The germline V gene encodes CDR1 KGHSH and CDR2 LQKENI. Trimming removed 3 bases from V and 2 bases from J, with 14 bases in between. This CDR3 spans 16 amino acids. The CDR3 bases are TGTGCCAGCTCACCTTCATGGCAGGGCGGCAATCAGCCCCAGCATTTT. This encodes CASSPSWQGGNQPQHF. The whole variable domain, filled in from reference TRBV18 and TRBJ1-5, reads NAGVMQNPRHLVRRRGQEARLRCSPMKGHSHVYWYRQLPEEGLKFMVYLQKENIIDESGMPKERFSAEFPKEGPSILRIQQVVRGDSAAYFCASSPSWQGGNQPQHFGDGTRLSIL.